The source of this T cell receptor (beta chain) is a study of blood T cell repertoires in COVID-19. The wider study: Donors in the United States, Italy and Spain gave samples during acute or convalescent COVID-19. Sources were T cells, B-cell-depleted T cells, or PBMCs; the material itself was cDNA or gDNA.

Losses at the gene ends were 6 bases for V and 4 bases for J; bases not matched to a gene: 11. The CDR3 runs to 16 residues. The germline V gene encodes CDR1 SGHTS and CDR2 YDEGEE. As handled by the study authors: Amplified reference gene primers provided the basis for estimating nucleated cell counts. TCRdb's table, derived via immunoSEQ multiplex PCR, lists solely in-frame clones and lacks some. The V and J calls and clone size were taken over from that table, and D and trimming were inferred from the DNA. The sample includes approximately 110,000 clones, 80% of them seen just once. This sequence was found in a human donor in a cohort sampled during active or convalescent COVID-19. The sample consisted of peripheral blood. V is TRBV5-8 and J is TRBJ2-2; 8 nucleotides agree with TRBD2. Here the CDR3 DNA reads TGTGCCAGCAAATCGTCGGTCGGGAGGGCCACCGGGGAGCTGTTTTTT. Amino acid sequence: CASKSSVGRATGELFF. The complete variable domain, with remaining parts taken from reference TRBV5-8 and TRBJ2-2, reads EAGVTQSPTHLIKTRGQQATLRCSPISGHTSVYWYQQALGLGLQFLLWYDEGEERNRGNFPPRFSGRQFPNYSSELNVNALELEDSALYLCASKSSVGRATGELFFGEGSRLTVL.